This T cell receptor beta chain was captured in a study of blood T cells in healthy people across ages. Peripheral blood was drawn, approximately 9.4 milliliters per donor. No fewer than 7 million PBMCs went into each sample. Then a second PCR, running roughly 6 to 11 cycles, was carried out with a sample-barcoded 5' primer and a J-beta primer mix. TCRdb re-called the 5' RACE reads through MiXCR, storing one row per CDR3 protein. This sample has 1 million or so distinct CDR3 sequences, with 20% to 25% found just once. From germline, CDR1 is SQVTM and CDR2 ANQGSEA. CDR3 length: 13 residues. This clonotype occurred a few times. The junction departs from the called germline gene at one end, perhaps through a read error. The data also belong to a second study, concerning T cells of mothers and their children.

The chain links TRBV29-1 to TRBJ2-1, with D tentatively TRBD2 (8 bases). The sequence was collected from a girl aged 2-10 years in good health. What was sequenced was blood. This CDR3 is CGVAGQGGNEQFF. CDR3 bases: TGCGGCGTAGCGGGGCAGGGGGGGAATGAGCAGTTCTTC.